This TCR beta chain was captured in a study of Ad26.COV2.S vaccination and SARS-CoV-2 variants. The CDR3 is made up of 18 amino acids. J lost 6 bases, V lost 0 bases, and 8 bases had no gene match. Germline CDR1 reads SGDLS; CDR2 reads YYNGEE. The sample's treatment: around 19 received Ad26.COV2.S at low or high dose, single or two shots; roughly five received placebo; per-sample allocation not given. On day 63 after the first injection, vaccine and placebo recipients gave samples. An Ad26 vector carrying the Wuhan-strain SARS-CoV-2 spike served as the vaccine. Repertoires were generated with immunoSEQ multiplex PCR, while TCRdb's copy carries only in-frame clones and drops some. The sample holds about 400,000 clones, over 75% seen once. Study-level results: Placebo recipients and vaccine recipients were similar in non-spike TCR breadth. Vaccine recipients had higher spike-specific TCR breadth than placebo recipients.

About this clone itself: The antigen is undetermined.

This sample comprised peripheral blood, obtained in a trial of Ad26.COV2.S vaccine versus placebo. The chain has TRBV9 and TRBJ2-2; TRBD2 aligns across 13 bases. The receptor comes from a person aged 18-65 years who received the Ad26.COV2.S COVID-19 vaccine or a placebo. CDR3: CASSVETSGRSPAGELFF. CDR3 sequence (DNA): TGTGCCAGCAGCGTAGAGACTAGCGGGAGGTCTCCCGCCGGGGAGCTGTTTTTT. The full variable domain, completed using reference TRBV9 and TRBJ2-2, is DSGVTQTPKHLITATGQRVTLRCSPRSGDLSVYWYQQSLDQGLQFLIQYYNGEERAKGNILERFSAQQFPDLHSELNLSSLELGDSALYFCASSVETSGRSPAGELFFGEGSRLTVL.